This T cell receptor (beta chain) was sequenced during a study of blood T cell dynamics during melanoma immunotherapy. Clones were sequenced by immunoSEQ multiplex PCR, and TCRdb holds only the in-frame ones, with some missing. This sample yields roughly 22,000 clones, of which around 88% are seen a single time; about 4.9% belongs to the top ten. Time point meaning: pre-treatment baseline. The trim removed 5 bases at V and 0 bases at J, leaving 10 bases unmatched. Germline lookup yields CDR1 MNHEY and CDR2 SMNVEV (reference sequence). The CDR3 length is 16 residues. The TCR was taken from a human donor with melanoma. The material sequenced was blood, taken from a patient treated with checkpoint blockade. The genes are TRBV27 and TRBJ2-7, with 7 positions matching TRBD1. The CDR3 loop is CASSVERQGSSYEQYF. CDR3 sequence (DNA): TGTGCCAGCAGTGTAGAAAGACAGGGTAGCTCCTACGAGCAGTACTTC.